A single sample gave rise to the 26 T cell receptor beta chains below, sequenced in a study of prognosis after radiotherapy for stage I lung cancer. The genomic DNA TCR beta CDR3 region underwent two rounds of multiplex PCR. Round-one PCR had primers specific to each TRBV and TRBJ gene. TCRdb redid the calling of the multiplex PCR reads with MiXCR, one entry per CDR3 protein. The sample shows 25,000 to 35,000 distinct CDR3 sequences, 40% to 60% of them seen only once. This material consisted of PBMCs, taken before or after stereotactic body radiation therapy (not recorded which). The receptors stem from a donor aged 50 or older with non-small cell lung cancer.

The sample holds many counts of this clonotype. The junction departs from the called germline gene at one end, perhaps through a read error. The gene calls are TRBV11-2 and TRBJ2-7, with D tentatively TRBD1 (6 bases). There are 15 residues in the CDR3. Germline V CDR1 and CDR2: SGHAT, FQNNGV. Here the CDR3 reads CANSLDQGSSYEQYF. In DNA form, the CDR3 reads TGTGCCAACAGCTTAGATCAGGGGAGCTCCTACGAGCAGTACTTC.

This chain connects TRBV6-2 or TRBV6-3 to TRBJ2-1; D ambiguous. This CDR3 has 15 amino acids. CDR1 MNHEY and CDR2 SVGEGT come from the germline V gene. Trimming removed 0 bases at V and 1 base at J, with 7 bases between. CDR3 protein: CASSYSRTSYNEQFF. CDR3 DNA: TGTGCCAGCAGTTACTCTAGAACTTCCTACAATGAGCAGTTCTTC.

This clonotype qualifies as medium-sized. The chain carries TRBV6-5 and TRBJ2-7, with D tentatively TRBD1 or TRBD2 (6 bases each). CDR1 MNHEY and CDR2 SVGAGI come from the germline V gene. This CDR3 comprises 19 residues. Trimming took 2 bases from V and 6 from J, leaving 29 bases between them. CDR3 sequence (DNA): TGTGCCAGCAGTTACATTCGCCCGGGGGCCTATCATTCACACTCCGAGCAGTACTTC. Translation: CASSYIRPGAYHSHSEQYF.

This clonotype has a count of ten or more. The V and J genes are TRBV7-6 and TRBJ1-3; no clear D gene. The CDR3 extends over 14 amino acids. Germline V gene lookup returns CDR1 SGHVS and CDR2 FNYEAQ. V gave up 5 bases and J gave up 6 bases, with 14 bases separating them. CDR3 residues: CASSAQRVLNTIYF. The CDR3 DNA sequence: TGTGCCAGCAGCGCACAAAGGGTTCTAAACACCATATATTTT.

Regarding this clonotype: This is likely an artifact of a read error, given a far larger clone one base away. V is TRBV7-6 and J is TRBJ2-5, with unresolved D. The CDR3 loop spans 12 amino acids. V was trimmed by 1 base and J by 5 bases, leaving 5 bases between them. Germline V lookup: CDR1 SGHVS, CDR2 FNYEAQ. CDR3 nucleotides: TGTGCCAGCAGCTTAGTTTGGGAGACCCAGTACTTC. This encodes CASSLVWETQYF.

To note about this clonotype: Given a much more abundant clone one base away, this may be a read error. The genes are TRBV6-2 or TRBV6-3 and TRBJ1-4, with D uncertain. V was trimmed by 4 bases and J by 4 bases, leaving 19 bases between them. Per the germline V gene, CDR1 is MNHEY and CDR2 is SVGEGT. The CDR3 contains 17 residues. CDR3 loop: CASSSEAVLTYNEKLFF. The CDR3, as DNA: TGTGCCAGCAGTTCAGAGGCGGTCCTGACCTATAATGAAAAACTGTTTTTT.

The chain carries TRBV6-1 and TRBJ1-5, with D hard to call. The V gene lost 9 bases and the J gene lost 3 bases, with 21 bases spanning the gap. This CDR3 is 16 amino acids long. The germline gives CDR1 MNHNS, CDR2 SASEGT. CDR3 amino acids: CASTLEGYKVNQPQHF. The DNA for the CDR3 is TGTGCCAGTACCCTGGAAGGATATAAGGTCAATCAGCCCCAGCATTTT.

This clonotype was observed once. V and J are TRBV9 and TRBJ1-2; the D is unclear. Between the trimmed V and J ends, which lost 4 bases and 9 bases, there was a span of 19 bases. The CDR3 totals 14 residues. The germline gives CDR1 SGDLS, CDR2 YYNGEE. The CDR3 DNA reads as TGTGCCAGCAGCACACCCGGGTGGGTCAGGAGCTACACCTTC. Protein: CASSTPGWVRSYTF. The complete variable domain, with remaining parts taken from reference TRBV9 and TRBJ1-2, reads DSGVTQTPKHLITATGQRVTLRCSPRSGDLSVYWYQQSLDQGLQFLIQYYNGEERAKGNILERFSAQQFPDLHSELNLSSLELGDSALYFCASSTPGWVRSYTFGSGTRLTVV.

Details on this clonotype: A read error may explain this, as a much larger clone is one base away. V and J are TRBV29-1 and TRBJ2-4; D is undetermined. The V gene's germline CDR1 is SQVTM and CDR2 ANQGSEA. This CDR3 is 14 amino acids long. The chain's CDR3 is CRVVPPGLGNIQYF. In DNA form, the CDR3 reads TGCAGAGTTGTGCCGCCGGGCTTGGGAAACATTCAGTACTTC.

A word on this clonotype: One end of the junction is discordant with germline, which a read error may explain. The rearrangement joins TRBV6-2 or TRBV6-3 to TRBJ2-1; 10 bases line up with TRBD1. The V gene's germline CDR1 is MNHEY and CDR2 SVGEGT. The CDR3 is 19 residues long. The CDR3 DNA reads as TGTGCCAGCAGTGCCCGGGACAGGGGAGACACTAGCTCCTACAATGAGCAGCTCTTC. Its translation is CASSARDRGDTSSYNEQLF.

The gene calls are TRBV9 and TRBJ2-2; D unresolved. Germline-derived CDR1 and CDR2 are SGDLS and YYNGEE. CDR3 size: 14 residues. Trimming took 1 base from V and 6 from J, leaving 10 bases between them. The CDR3 DNA follows: TGTGCCAGCAGCGTATGTCTGGGGTCCGGGGAGCTGTTTTTT. Protein sequence: CASSVCLGSGELFF.

This clonotype appeared a few times. The chain joins TRBV5-4 to TRBJ2-2; 8 bases are a match to TRBD2. Germline V gives CDR1 SGHNT, CDR2 YYREEE (reference sequence). Unmatched junction bases numbered 12, after V lost 4 bases and J lost 7 bases. CDR3 length equals 16 residues. The CDR3 nucleotides are TGTGCCAGCAGCGGGAGCGGGAGTCGGTTGGGCGGGGAGCTGTTTTTT. Its translation is CASSGSGSRLGGELFF.

The V call is TRBV6-2 or TRBV6-3, the J call TRBJ1-2; the D gene is possibly TRBD1 (5 bases). The V end was cut by 5 bases, the J end by 3 bases, with 13 bases between. This CDR3 region has 14 residues. Germline-derived CDR1 and CDR2 are MNHEY and SVGEGT. CDR3 DNA sequence: TGTGCCAGCAGTACGACAGAGGCTCACTATGGCTACACCTTC. It is translated as CASSTTEAHYGYTF.

With regard to this clonotype: Its ends do not fully match the called genes, so a read error is possible. The CDR3 region is CASTYILAGGAWANVLTF. CDR3 nucleotides: TGTGCCAGCACTTACATACTAGCGGGAGGGGCTTGGGCCAACGTCCTGACTTTC. V usage is TRBV6-2 or TRBV6-3 and J usage is TRBJ2-6; 13 bases are a match to TRBD2. The CDR3 is 18 amino acids. Germline V gene lookup returns CDR1 MNHEY and CDR2 SVGEGT.

Remarks on this clonotype: A much bigger clone sits one base away, suggesting this may be a read error. The J gene is TRBJ2-7, the V gene TRBV7-6, with D perhaps TRBD2 (5 bases). This CDR3 is 13 amino acids long. Germline CDR1 is SGHVS and CDR2 is FNYEAQ. CDR3 nucleotides: TGTGCCAGCGGCTTAGCGCGAGGGCACGAGCAGTACTTC. Translating it yields CASGLARGHEQYF.

This clonotype occurred many times. V and J are TRBV6-1 and TRBJ2-7, with D possibly TRBD1 on 6 matching bases. Deletions cut 5 bases from V and 2 bases from J, with 22 bases between. The germline gives CDR1 MNHNS, CDR2 SASEGT. The CDR3 contains 17 residues. The CDR3 region is CASSPSYRDTYAYEQYF. CDR3 in DNA: TGTGCCAGCAGTCCCTCCTACCGGGACACATATGCCTACGAGCAGTACTTC.

This clonotype has at least ten counts. This chain uses TRBV10-3 with TRBJ2-7; 8 nucleotides align to TRBD2. V trimming: 6 bases; J trimming: 6 bases; junction bases outside the gene matches: 10. Per germline, CDR1 ENHRY and CDR2 SYGVKD. CDR3 size: 14 residues. CDR3 DNA: TGTGCCATCAGGATCCAAGCGGGAGTGGGCGAGCAGTACTTC. Its translation: CAIRIQAGVGEQYF.

This clonotype was seen a single time. This likely traces to a read error, being one base from a far larger clone. The chain employs TRBV6-1 and TRBJ2-1; 8 positions match TRBD2. The CDR3 spans 16 residues. Germline CDR1 MNHNS, CDR2 SASEGT. The CDR3 DNA follows: TGTTCCAGCAGTCCCGCTGTGAGCGGGAGCAACGATGAGCAGTTCTTC. This encodes CSSSPAVSGSNDEQFF.

A remark on this clonotype: The conserved final phenylalanine or tryptophan is absent from the CDR3, which likely points to a read error. The V and J genes are TRBV18 and TRBJ2-5, with D perhaps TRBD2 (5 bases). Germline V lookup: CDR1 KGHSH, CDR2 LQKENI. V was trimmed by 0 bases and J by 3 bases, leaving 8 bases between them. CDR3 length: 14 residues. CDR3 in DNA: TGTGCCAGCTCACCACCGTGGGGAGAAGAGACCCAGTACCTC. This gives the protein CASSPPWGEETQYL.

Only one count was recorded for this clonotype. A read error may account for a junction end that differs from germline. This chain uses TRBV5-1 with TRBJ1-3; no reliable D call. This CDR3 spans 15 amino acids. Germline CDR1 reads SGHRS; CDR2 reads YFSETQ. The CDR3 nucleotides are TGCGCCAGCGGCTTGGATTTTAGCTCTGGAAACACCATATATTTT. Its protein is CASGLDFSSGNTIYF.

The table lists this clonotype with many counts. The CDR3 DNA is TGTTGGCGGGAGATCTTGATTTTACCCTACGAGCAGTACTTC. Protein product: CWREILILPYEQYF. The V call is TRBV19, the J call TRBJ2-7; 7 bases fit TRBD2. This CDR3 has 14 amino acids. Germline loops: CDR1 LNHDA, CDR2 SQIVND (reference sequence).

About this clonotype itself: A much larger clone sits a single nucleotide away, making a read error possible. The CDR3 DNA follows: TGTGCCAGCAGTTTAGAGTCAGGCTTCTACGAGCAGTACTTC. It translates to CASSLESGFYEQYF. The chain joins TRBV27 to TRBJ2-7; D not certain. CDR1 MNHEY and CDR2 SMNVEV come from the germline V gene (reference sequence). The CDR3 consists of 14 residues. V gave up 2 bases and J gave up 3 bases, with 11 bases separating them.

This clonotype was seen a handful of times. This probably arose from a read error, given a far larger clone one base away. The V and J genes are TRBV6-9 and TRBJ2-2; TRBD1 matches 8 bases. The CDR3 is 15 residues long. Germline-derived CDR1 and CDR2 are MNHGY and SVAAGI. Trimming took 4 bases from V and 3 from J; bases not matched to a gene: 4. In nucleotides, the CDR3 is TGTGCCAGCAGTTCCCGGGACAGGTACACCGGGGAGCTGTTTTTT. Protein sequence: CASSSRDRYTGELFF.

Many counts were recorded for this clonotype. The genes are TRBV24-1 and TRBJ2-1; D is perhaps TRBD1 (5 bases). The CDR3 extends over 12 amino acids. V was shortened by 5 bases and J by 7 bases, with 8 bases between the two germline ends. Germline V CDR1 and CDR2: KGHDR, SFDVKD. The CDR3 reads CATSGSGNEQFF. In DNA, the CDR3 is TGTGCCACCAGTGGTTCAGGGAATGAGCAGTTCTTC.

The chain links TRBV30 to TRBJ2-5; TRBD1 agrees at 9 bases. CDR1 and CDR2 from the germline V gene are GTSNPN and SVGIG (reference sequence). J lost 5 bases, V lost 4 bases, and 11 bases had no gene match. The CDR3 spans 15 residues. CDR3 DNA: TGTGCCTGGATTAGGACTAGACAGGGGGGTGAGACCCAGTACTTC. Translating gives CAWIRTRQGGETQYF.

This rearrangement joins TRBV5-6 to TRBJ1-2; TRBD1 matches at 8 bases. The CDR3 consists of 14 residues. Germline loops: CDR1 SGHDT, CDR2 YYEEEE. J was trimmed by 8 bases and V by 6 bases; bases with no gene match: 12. The CDR3 loop reads CASIFGQGLGGYTF. The CDR3 DNA follows: TGTGCCAGCATCTTTGGACAGGGCTTGGGGGGCTACACCTTC.